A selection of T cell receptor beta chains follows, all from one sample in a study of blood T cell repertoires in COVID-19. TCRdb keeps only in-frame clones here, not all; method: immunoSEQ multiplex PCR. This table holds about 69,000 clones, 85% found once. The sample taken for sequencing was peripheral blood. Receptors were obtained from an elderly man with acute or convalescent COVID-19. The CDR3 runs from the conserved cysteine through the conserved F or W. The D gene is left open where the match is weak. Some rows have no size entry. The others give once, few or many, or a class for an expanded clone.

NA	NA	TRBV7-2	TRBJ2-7	TGTGCCAGCAGCTTAGCCCCGGGCTACGAGCAGTACTTC	CASSLAPGYEQYF
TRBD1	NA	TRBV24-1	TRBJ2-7	TGTGCCACCAGTGATGTGGGACAGGGGCCCCACGAGCAGTACTTC	CATSDVGQGPHEQYF
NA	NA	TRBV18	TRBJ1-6	TGTGCCAGCTCACCATCCACAAATAATTCACCCCTCCACTTT	CASSPSTNNSPLHF
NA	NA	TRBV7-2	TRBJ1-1	TGTGCCAGCAGCCACCAGGGGAGGGATACTGAAGCTTTCTTT	CASSHQGRDTEAFF
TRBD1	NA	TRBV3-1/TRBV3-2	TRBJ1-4	TGTGCCAGCAGCCCAAAAAGACAGGGGGTCCGTGCAACTAATGAAAAACTGTTTTTT	CASSPKRQGVRATNEKLFF
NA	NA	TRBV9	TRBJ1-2	TGTGCCAGCAGGGCCGGAGGGGAGGGCTATGGCTACACCTTC	CASRAGGEGYGYTF
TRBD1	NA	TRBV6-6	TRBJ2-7	TGTGCCAGCAGCTTATTCGGACAGGGCTACGAGCAGTACTTC	CASSLFGQGYEQYF
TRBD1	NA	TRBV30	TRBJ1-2	TGTGCCTGGACCGCGTCGACAGGGGGCTACACCTTC	CAWTASTGGYTF
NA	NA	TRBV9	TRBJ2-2	TGTGCCAGCAGCCCGCAGGGGACCGGTTACGGGGAGCTGTTTTTT	CASSPQGTGYGELFF
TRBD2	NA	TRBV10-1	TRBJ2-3	TGCGCCAGCAGTGAGCAAGGACTAGCGTGGTCAGATACGCAGTATTTT	CASSEQGLAWSDTQYF
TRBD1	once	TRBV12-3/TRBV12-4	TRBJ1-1	TGTGCCATCGGGGACAGGGTGGAGGCTTTCTTT	CAIGDRVEAFF
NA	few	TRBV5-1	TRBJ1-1	TGCGCCAGCGGCCCTCGGTTAGGGGACACTGAAGCTTTCTTT	CASGPRLGDTEAFF
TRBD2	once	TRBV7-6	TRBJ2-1	TGTGCCAGCAGCTTAGTGGGTGGGCTAGCGGGAGGGGCCTCCTACAATGAGCAGTTCTTC	CASSLVGGLAGGASYNEQFF
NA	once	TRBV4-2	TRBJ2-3	TGTGCCAGCAGCCAAGTATACCCCAGCGGCACTAGCACAGATACGCAGTATTTT	CASSQVYPSGTSTDTQYF
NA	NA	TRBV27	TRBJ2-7	TGTGCCAGCAGTTTATCGTCAGGGATCTACGAGCAGTACTTC	CASSLSSGIYEQYF
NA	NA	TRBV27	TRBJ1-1	TGTGCCAGCAGTTCCCCCCGGGGTAAGACTGAAGCTTTCTTT	CASSSPRGKTEAFF